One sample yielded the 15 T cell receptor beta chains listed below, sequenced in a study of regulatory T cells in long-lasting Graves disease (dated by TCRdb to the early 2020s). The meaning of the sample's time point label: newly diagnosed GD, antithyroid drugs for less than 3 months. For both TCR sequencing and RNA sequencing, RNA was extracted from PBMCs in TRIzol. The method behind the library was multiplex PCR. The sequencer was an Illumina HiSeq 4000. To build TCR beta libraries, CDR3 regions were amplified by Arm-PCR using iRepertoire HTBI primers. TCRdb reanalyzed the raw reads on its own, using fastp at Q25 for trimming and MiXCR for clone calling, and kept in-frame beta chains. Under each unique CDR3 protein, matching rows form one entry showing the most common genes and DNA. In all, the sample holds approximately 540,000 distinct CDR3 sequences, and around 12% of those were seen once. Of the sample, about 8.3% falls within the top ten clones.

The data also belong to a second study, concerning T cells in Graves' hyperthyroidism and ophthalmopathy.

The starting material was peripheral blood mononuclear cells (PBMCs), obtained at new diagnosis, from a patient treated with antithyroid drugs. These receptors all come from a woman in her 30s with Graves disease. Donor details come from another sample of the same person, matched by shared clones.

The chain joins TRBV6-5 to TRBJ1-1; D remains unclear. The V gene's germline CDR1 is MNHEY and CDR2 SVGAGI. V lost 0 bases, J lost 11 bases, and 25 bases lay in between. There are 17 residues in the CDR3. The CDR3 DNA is TGTGCCAGCAGTTACTCGATGAATATCCTGGGCGGCGGTGGGGCTTTCTTT. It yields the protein CASSYSMNILGGGGAFF.

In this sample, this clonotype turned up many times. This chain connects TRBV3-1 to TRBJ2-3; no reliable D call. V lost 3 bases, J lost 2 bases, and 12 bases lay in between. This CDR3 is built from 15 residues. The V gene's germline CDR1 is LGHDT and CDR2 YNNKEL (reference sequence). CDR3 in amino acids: CASSHVEMNTDTQYF. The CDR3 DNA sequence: TGTGCCAGCAGCCATGTGGAGATGAACACAGATACGCAGTATTTT.

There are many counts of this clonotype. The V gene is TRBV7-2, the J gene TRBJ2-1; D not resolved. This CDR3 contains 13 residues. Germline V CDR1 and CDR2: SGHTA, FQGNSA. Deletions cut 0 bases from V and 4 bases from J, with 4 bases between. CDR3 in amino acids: CASSLAPYNEQFF. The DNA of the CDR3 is TGTGCCAGCAGCTTAGCTCCTTACAATGAGCAGTTCTTC.

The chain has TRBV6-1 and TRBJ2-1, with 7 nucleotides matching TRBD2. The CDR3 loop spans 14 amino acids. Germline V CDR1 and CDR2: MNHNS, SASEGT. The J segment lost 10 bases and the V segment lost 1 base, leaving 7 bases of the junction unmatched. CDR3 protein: CASSEGPGRVEQFF. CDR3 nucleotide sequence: TGTGCCAGCAGTGAAGGGCCAGGGAGGGTGGAGCAGTTCTTC.

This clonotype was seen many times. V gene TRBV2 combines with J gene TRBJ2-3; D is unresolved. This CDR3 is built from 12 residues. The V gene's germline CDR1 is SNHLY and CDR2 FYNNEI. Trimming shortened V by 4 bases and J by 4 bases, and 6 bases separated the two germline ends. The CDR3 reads CASSGSADTQYF. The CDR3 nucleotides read TGTGCCAGCAGTGGGAGCGCAGATACGCAGTATTTT.

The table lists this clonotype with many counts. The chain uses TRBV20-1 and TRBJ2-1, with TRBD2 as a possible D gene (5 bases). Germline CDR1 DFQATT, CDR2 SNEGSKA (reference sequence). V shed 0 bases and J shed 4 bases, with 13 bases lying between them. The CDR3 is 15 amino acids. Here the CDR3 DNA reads TGCAGTGCTAGAGATCAGGAGCGGCGATACAATGAGCAGTTCTTC. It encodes CSARDQERRYNEQFF.

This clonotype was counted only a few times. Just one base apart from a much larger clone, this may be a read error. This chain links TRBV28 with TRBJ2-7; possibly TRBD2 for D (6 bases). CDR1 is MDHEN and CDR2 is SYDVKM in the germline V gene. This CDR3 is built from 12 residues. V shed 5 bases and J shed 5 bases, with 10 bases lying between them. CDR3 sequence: CASSLANHEQYF. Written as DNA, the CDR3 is TGTGCCAGCAGTCTAGCGAACCACGAGCAGTACTTC.

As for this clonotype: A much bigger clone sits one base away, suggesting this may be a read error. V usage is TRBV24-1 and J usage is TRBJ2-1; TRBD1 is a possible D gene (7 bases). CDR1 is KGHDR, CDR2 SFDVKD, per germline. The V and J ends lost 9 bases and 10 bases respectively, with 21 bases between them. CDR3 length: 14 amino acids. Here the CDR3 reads CATQGGEAADEQFF. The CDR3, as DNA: TGTGCCACCCAGGGGGGTGAGGCAGCCGACGAGCAGTTCTTC.

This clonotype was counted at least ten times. The CDR3 coding sequence is TGTGCCAGCAGCCAAGATCTAGCGGCCATAGCCAAAAACATTCAGTACTTC. This gives the protein CASSQDLAAIAKNIQYF. The V call is TRBV4-2, the J call TRBJ2-4; 7 bases align to TRBD2. This CDR3 is built from 17 residues. With 0 bases clipped from V and 0 bases from J, the junction kept 5 bases outside the gene matches. Germline loops: CDR1 LGHNA, CDR2 YNFKEQ.

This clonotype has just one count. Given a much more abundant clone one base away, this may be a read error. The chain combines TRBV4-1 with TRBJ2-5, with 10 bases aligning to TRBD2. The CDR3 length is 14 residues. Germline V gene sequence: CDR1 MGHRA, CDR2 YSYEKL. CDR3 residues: CASAQLAGQEAQYF. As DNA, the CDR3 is TGCGCCAGCGCACAACTAGCGGGGCAAGAGGCCCAGTACTTC.

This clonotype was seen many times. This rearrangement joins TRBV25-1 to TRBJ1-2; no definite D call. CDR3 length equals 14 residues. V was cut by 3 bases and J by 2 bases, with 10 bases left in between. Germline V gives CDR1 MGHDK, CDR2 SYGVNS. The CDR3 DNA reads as TGTGCCAGCAGTGAGACTGGCGGCAACTATGGCTACACCTTC. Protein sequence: CASSETGGNYGYTF.

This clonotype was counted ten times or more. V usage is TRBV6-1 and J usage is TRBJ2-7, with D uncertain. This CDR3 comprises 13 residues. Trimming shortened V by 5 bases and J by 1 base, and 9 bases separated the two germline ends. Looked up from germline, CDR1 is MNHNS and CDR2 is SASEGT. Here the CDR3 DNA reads TGTGCCAGCAGTCCAGACCGATCCTACGAGCAGTACTTC. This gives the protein CASSPDRSYEQYF.

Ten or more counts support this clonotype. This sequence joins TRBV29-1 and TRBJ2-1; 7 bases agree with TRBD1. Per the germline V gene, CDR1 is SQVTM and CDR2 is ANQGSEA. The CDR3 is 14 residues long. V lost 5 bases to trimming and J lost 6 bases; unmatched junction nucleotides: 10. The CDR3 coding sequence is TGCAGCGTTAGGGGCAGGGGGACGGTCAATGAGCAGTTCTTC. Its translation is CSVRGRGTVNEQFF.

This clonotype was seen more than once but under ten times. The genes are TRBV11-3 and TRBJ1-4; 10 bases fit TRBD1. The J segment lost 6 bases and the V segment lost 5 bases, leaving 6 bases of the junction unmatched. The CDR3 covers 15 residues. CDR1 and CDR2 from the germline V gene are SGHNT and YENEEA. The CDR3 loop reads CASSLTGGADEKLFF. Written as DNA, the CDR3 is TGTGCCAGCAGCCTGACAGGGGGCGCCGATGAAAAACTGTTTTTT.

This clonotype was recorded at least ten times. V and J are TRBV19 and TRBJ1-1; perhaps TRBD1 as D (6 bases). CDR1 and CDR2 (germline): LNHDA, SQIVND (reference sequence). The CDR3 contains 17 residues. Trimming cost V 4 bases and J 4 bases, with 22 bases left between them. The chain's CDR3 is CASSRPSVRGEVTEAFF. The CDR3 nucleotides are TGTGCCAGTAGTAGACCTTCGGTCAGGGGCGAGGTCACTGAAGCTTTCTTT. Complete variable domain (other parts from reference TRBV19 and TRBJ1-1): DGGITQSPKYLFRKEGQNVTLSCEQNLNHDAMYWYRQDPGQGLRLIYYSQIVNDFQKGDIAEGYSVSREKKESFPLTVTSAQKNPTAFYLCASSRPSVRGEVTEAFFGQGTRLTVV.